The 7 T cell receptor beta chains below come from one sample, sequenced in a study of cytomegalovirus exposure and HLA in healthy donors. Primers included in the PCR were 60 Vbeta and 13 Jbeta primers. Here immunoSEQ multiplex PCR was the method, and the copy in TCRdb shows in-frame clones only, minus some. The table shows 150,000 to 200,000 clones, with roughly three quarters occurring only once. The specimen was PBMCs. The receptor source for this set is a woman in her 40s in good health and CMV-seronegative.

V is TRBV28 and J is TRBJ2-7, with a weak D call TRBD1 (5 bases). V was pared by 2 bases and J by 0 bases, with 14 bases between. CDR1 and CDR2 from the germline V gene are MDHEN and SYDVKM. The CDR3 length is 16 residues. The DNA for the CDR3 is TGTGCCAGCAGTTTAGAGGCAGGGCTCAGCTCCTACGAGCAGTACTTC. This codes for CASSLEAGLSSYEQYF.

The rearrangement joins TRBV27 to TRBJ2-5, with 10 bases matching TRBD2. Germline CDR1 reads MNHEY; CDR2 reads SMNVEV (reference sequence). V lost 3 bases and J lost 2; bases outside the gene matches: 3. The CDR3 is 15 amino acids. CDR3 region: CASSFLAGVQETQYF. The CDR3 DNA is TGTGCCAGCAGTTTTCTAGCGGGGGTACAAGAGACCCAGTACTTC.

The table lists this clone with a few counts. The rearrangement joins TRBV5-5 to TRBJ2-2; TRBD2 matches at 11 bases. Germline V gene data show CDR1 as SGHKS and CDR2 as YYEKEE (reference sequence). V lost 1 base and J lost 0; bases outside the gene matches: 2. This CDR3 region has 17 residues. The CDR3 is CASSLTLAGANTGELFF. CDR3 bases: TGTGCCAGCAGCTTGACACTAGCGGGGGCGAACACCGGGGAGCTGTTTTTT.

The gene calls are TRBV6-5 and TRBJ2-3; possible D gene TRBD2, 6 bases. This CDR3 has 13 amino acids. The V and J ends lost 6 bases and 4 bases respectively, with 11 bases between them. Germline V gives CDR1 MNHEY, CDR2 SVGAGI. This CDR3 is CASRDSGADTQYF. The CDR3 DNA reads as TGTGCCAGCAGAGACTCGGGGGCAGATACGCAGTATTTT.

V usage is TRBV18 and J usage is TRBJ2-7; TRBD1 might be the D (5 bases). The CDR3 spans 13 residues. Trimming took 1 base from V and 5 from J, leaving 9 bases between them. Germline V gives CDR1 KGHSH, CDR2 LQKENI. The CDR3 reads CASSPQFRDEQYF. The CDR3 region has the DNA TGTGCCAGCTCACCACAGTTCAGGGACGAGCAGTACTTC.

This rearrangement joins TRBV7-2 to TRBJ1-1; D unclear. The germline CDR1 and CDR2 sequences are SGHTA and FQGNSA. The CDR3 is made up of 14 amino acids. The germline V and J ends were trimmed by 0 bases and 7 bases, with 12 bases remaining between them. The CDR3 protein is CASSLAYGSVEAFF. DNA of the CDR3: TGTGCCAGCAGCTTAGCATACGGCAGCGTTGAAGCTTTCTTT.

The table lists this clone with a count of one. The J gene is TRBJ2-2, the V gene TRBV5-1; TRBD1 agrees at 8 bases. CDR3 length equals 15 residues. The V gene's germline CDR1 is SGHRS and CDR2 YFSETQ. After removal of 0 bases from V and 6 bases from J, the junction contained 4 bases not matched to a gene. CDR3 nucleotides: TGCGCCAGCAGCTTGGCCAGGGGGCTATCCGGGGAGCTGTTTTTT. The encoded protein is CASSLARGLSGELFF.